This passage covers 18 T cell receptor beta chains from one sample sequenced in a study of cytomegalovirus exposure and HLA in healthy donors. With 60 Vbeta and 13 Jbeta primers, the PCR was carried out. This table comes from immunoSEQ multiplex PCR, and its TCRdb copy is limited to in-frame clones, with some not included. The sample has 150,000 to 200,000 clones; over 70% are singletons. The sequenced sample consisted of PBMCs. All receptors come from a woman aged 25 to 39 in good health and CMV-seronegative.

This clone was counted a single time. V gene TRBV25-1 combines with J gene TRBJ2-5, with 8 bases that match TRBD2. V lost 5 bases and J lost 5; bases outside the gene matches: 10. The CDR3 sequence is 15 residues long. Germline lookup yields CDR1 MGHDK and CDR2 SYGVNS. The CDR3 spells CASSLRAGAGETQYF. DNA for the CDR3: TGTGCCAGCAGTTTAAGAGCGGGGGCGGGGGAGACCCAGTACTTC.

This chain links TRBV5-6 with TRBJ2-5; D uncertain. V lost 2 bases and J 1 base, leaving 9 bases between the germline ends. Germline lookup yields CDR1 SGHDT and CDR2 YYEEEE. The CDR3 spans 14 residues. The CDR3 nucleotides read TGTGCCAGCAGCTTTAATCCGGGCCAAGAGACCCAGTACTTC. Its protein product is CASSFNPGQETQYF.

The rearrangement joins TRBV29-1 to TRBJ1-5; possible D gene TRBD1, 6 bases. V lost 6 bases, J lost 1 base, and 10 bases lay in between. In germline, CDR1 is SQVTM, CDR2 ANQGSEA. CDR3 length equals 13 residues. In DNA, the CDR3 is TGCAGCGTCAGGGGTAGCAGCAATCAGCCCCAGCATTTT. Residues: CSVRGSSNQPQHF.

The chain recombines TRBV5-4 with TRBJ2-7, with TRBD1 as a possible D gene (5 bases). Germline V gene lookup returns CDR1 SGHNT and CDR2 YYREEE (reference sequence). Trimming shortened V by 5 bases and J by 3 bases, and 21 bases separated the two germline ends. This CDR3 is built from 16 residues. The CDR3 protein is CASRLDPDSPGYEQYF. CDR3 nucleotide sequence: TGTGCCAGCAGACTGGACCCTGACAGCCCAGGCTACGAGCAGTACTTC.

The chain is built from TRBV6-6 and TRBJ2-7; D might be TRBD2 (5 bases). The germline V and J ends were trimmed by 5 bases and 0 bases, with 14 bases remaining between them. The CDR3 is made up of 15 amino acids. The V gene's germline CDR1 is MNHNY and CDR2 SVGAGI (reference sequence). The DNA for the CDR3 is TGTGCCAGCAGTCCTAGAGGGCTCGTCTCCTACGAGCAGTACTTC. Its translation is CASSPRGLVSYEQYF.

The CDR3 DNA reads TGTGCCAGCAGCCCAGGGGGGACAGGGGACACCGGGGAGCTGTTTTTT. This translates into CASSPGGTGDTGELFF. The V and J genes are TRBV7-9 and TRBJ2-2; 10 bases match TRBD1. V was clipped by 5 bases and J by 3 bases; unmatched bases: 6. Per germline, CDR1 SEHNR and CDR2 FQNEAQ (reference sequence). The CDR3 covers 16 residues.

The chain recombines TRBV2 with TRBJ1-4, with 9 bases matching TRBD1. The germline V gene has CDR1 SNHLY and CDR2 FYNNEI. Germline trimming cut 9 bases from V and 10 bases from J; bases unmatched to any gene: 12. This CDR3 comprises 14 residues. Here the CDR3 DNA reads TGTGCCAGGTCTCCGGGACAGGGAGAAAGAAAACTGTTTTTT. Protein sequence: CARSPGQGERKLFF.

The V call is TRBV2, the J call TRBJ2-1; D is perhaps TRBD2 (5 bases). This CDR3 has 15 residues. The germline gives CDR1 SNHLY, CDR2 FYNNEI. The ends were cut back, 4 bases at V and 6 bases at J, with 16 bases in the middle. As DNA, the CDR3 is TGTGCCAGCAGTGGGGTCCCCCTGAGGGCCAATGAGCAGTTCTTC. This codes for CASSGVPLRANEQFF.

The chain has TRBV28 and TRBJ2-7; D may be TRBD1 (6 bases). The V gene's germline CDR1 is MDHEN and CDR2 SYDVKM. V was cut by 6 bases and J by 2 bases, with 20 bases left in between. The CDR3 has 16 amino acids. The chain's CDR3 is CASRSPTGNGAYEQYF. CDR3 DNA: TGTGCCAGCAGATCTCCCACAGGGAACGGGGCCTACGAGCAGTACTTC.

Comments on this clone: One junction end disagrees with the germline gene, perhaps due to a read error. The chain recombines TRBV4-3 with TRBJ2-6; TRBD1 matches 7 bases. The germline gives CDR1 LGHNA, CDR2 YSLEER. The CDR3 contains 18 residues. In DNA, the CDR3 is TGCGCCAGCAGCCTAGACAGGGTAGATTCTACTGGGGCCAACGGCCTGACTTTC. Translating gives CASSLDRVDSTGANGLTF.

The gene calls are TRBV9 and TRBJ2-1, with 11 positions matching TRBD2. Trimming at V came to 2 bases and at J to 5 bases, leaving 3 bases not matched to a gene. This CDR3 is 15 amino acids long. Germline V lookup: CDR1 SGDLS, CDR2 YYNGEE. The CDR3 region has the DNA TGTGCCAGCAGCGTGGGACTAGCGGAGAACAATGAGCAGTTCTTC. Its protein product is CASSVGLAENNEQFF.

The CDR3: CASSPGTSSLLEQYF. The CDR3 bases are TGTGCCAGCTCACCAGGGACTAGTAGTTTGTTAGAGCAGTACTTC. The chain recombines TRBV18 with TRBJ2-7; TRBD2 aligns across 8 bases. This CDR3 is 15 amino acids long. CDR1 KGHSH and CDR2 LQKENI come from the germline V gene. The trim removed 2 bases at V and 7 bases at J, leaving 10 bases unmatched.

The V call is TRBV15, the J call TRBJ2-7, with D possibly TRBD1 on 5 matching bases. The V gene lost 0 bases and the J gene lost 3 bases, with 6 bases spanning the gap. Germline V gene data show CDR1 as LNHNV and CDR2 as YYDKDF (reference sequence). The CDR3 has 13 residues. CDR3 region: CATSRDQGYEQYF. CDR3 sequence (DNA): TGTGCCACCAGCAGAGATCAGGGCTACGAGCAGTACTTC. The entire variable domain, with the rest obtained from reference TRBV15 and TRBJ2-7, is as follows: DAMVIQNPRYQVTQFGKPVTLSCSQTLNHNVMYWYQQKSSQAPKLLFHYYDKDFNNEADTPDNFQSRRPNTSFCFLDIRSPGLGDTAMYLCATSRDQGYEQYFGPGTRLTVT.

This clone was counted between two and nine times. This chain links TRBV18 with TRBJ2-6; TRBD1 is a possible D gene (5 bases). Germline CDR1 is KGHSH and CDR2 is LQKENI. The CDR3 is made up of 15 amino acids. The germline V and J ends were trimmed by 4 bases and 0 bases, with 7 bases remaining between them. CDR3 residues: CASSQGPSGANVLTF. Here the CDR3 DNA reads TGTGCCAGCTCACAGGGGCCCTCTGGGGCCAACGTCCTGACTTTC.

The chain joins TRBV7-9 to TRBJ2-2; 7 bases match TRBD1. The CDR3 contains 15 residues. The V gene end was trimmed by 6 bases and the J gene end by 2 bases; junction bases not matched to a gene: 6. CDR1 is SEHNR, CDR2 FQNEAQ, per germline (reference sequence). The CDR3 loop is CASSFGTVNTGELFF. Written as DNA, the CDR3 is TGTGCCAGCAGTTTCGGGACAGTAAACACCGGGGAGCTGTTTTTT.

The rearrangement links TRBV7-2 to TRBJ2-7; tentative D call: TRBD2 (5 bases). CDR3 length: 14 residues. V was clipped by 0 bases and J by 6 bases, with 12 bases between them. Germline V gene data show CDR1 as SGHTA and CDR2 as FQGNSA. CDR3 sequence: CASSLAPWELEQYF. CDR3 nucleotide sequence: TGTGCCAGCAGCTTAGCCCCGTGGGAGCTCGAGCAGTACTTC.

The DNA of the CDR3 is TGTGCCAGCTCACCGGACAGGGGGAAAAACGAGCAGTACTTC. Its translation is CASSPDRGKNEQYF. The genes are TRBV18 and TRBJ2-7; TRBD1 matches at 10 bases. Germline CDR1 KGHSH, CDR2 LQKENI. The CDR3 length is 14 residues. Trimming at V came to 3 bases and at J to 5 bases, leaving 4 bases not matched to a gene.

This clone was seen just once. This rearrangement joins TRBV7-3 to TRBJ2-3; 8 positions agree with TRBD1. Trimming took 2 bases from V and 0 from J; bases not matched to a gene: 1. CDR1 is SGHTA, CDR2 FQGTGA, per germline. The CDR3 contains 15 residues. The CDR3 loop reads CASSLQGASTDTQYF. CDR3 coding DNA: TGTGCCAGCAGCTTACAGGGGGCGAGCACAGATACGCAGTATTTT.